This record looks at one T cell receptor (beta chain) sequence and its context. These data come from a study of molecular identifiers for immune sequencing clone quantification. Germline CDR1 reads MNHEY; CDR2 reads SMNVEV (reference sequence). The CDR3 runs 12 residues. Investigators produced naive CD8 libraries from around 20,000 to 1,000,000 sorted cells, drawing on 10%, 30% or 50% RNA. TCRdb analysed the PCR reads with MiXCR anew, one entry per CDR3 protein. There are 300,000 to 400,000 distinct CDR3 sequences in the sample; over 20% occur only once, and around 0.74% lies in the top ten. The sample taken for sequencing was naive CD8+ T cells from blood, with Jurkat cell RNA spiked in. As to subset: FACS-sorted CD8+CD4-CCR7+CD45RA+ naive T cells. The J gene is TRBJ2-7, the V gene TRBV27; 11 nucleotides agree with TRBD2. The DNA end is more similar to TRBJ2-1, so the J call may be wrong. This TCR came from a human donor in good health. Some libraries in this study had Jurkat cell RNA spiked in. The CDR3 here is CASSVAGGEQFF. CDR3 nucleotide sequence: TGTGCCAGCAGTGTAGCGGGGGGGGAGCAGTTCTTC.